The rows below give T cell receptor beta chains drawn from one sample of a study of blood T cell repertoires in COVID-19. Clones were read by immunoSEQ multiplex PCR, and TCRdb kept only the in-frame ones, dropping some. The data contain more than 300,000 clones, around 91% of them singletons. Sample: peripheral blood. These receptors were collected from a woman between 35 and 50 years old with COVID-19, enrolled during active disease. The CDR3 runs from the conserved cysteine through the conserved F or W. A D gene is named only where the DNA matches it firmly. Clone size is shown for a subset of rows, as once, few, many or a class of expanded clone.

CASSVPGQGTYEQYF	TGTGCCAGCAGTGTACCGGGACAGGGAACCTACGAGCAGTACTTC	TRBJ2-7	TRBV28	TRBD1	NA
CASSQKDGGPNEKLFF	TGTGCCAGCAGCCAGAAAGACGGGGGACCAAATGAAAAACTGTTTTTT	TRBJ1-4	TRBV5-4	NA	few
CASSRDFSYEQYF	TGTGCCAGCAGTCGGGACTTCTCCTACGAGCAGTACTTC	TRBJ2-7	TRBV3-1/TRBV3-2	NA	NA
CASSFLAGVMNEQYF	TGCGCCAGCAGCTTCCTAGCGGGAGTCATGAACGAGCAGTACTTC	TRBJ2-7	TRBV5-1	TRBD2	NA
CASSRTGGTEAFF	TGCGCCAGCAGCCGCACAGGGGGCACTGAAGCTTTCTTT	TRBJ1-1	TRBV4-3	TRBD1	NA
CASLPRMGPPYNSPLHF	TGTGCCTCCCTCCCCCGAATGGGGCCCCCCTATAATTCACCCCTCCACTTT	TRBJ1-6	TRBV27	NA	NA
CASSPGGYEAFF	TGTGCCAGCAGCCCCGGGGGATATGAAGCTTTCTTT	TRBJ1-1	TRBV7-9	NA	NA
CASSLARPSGYTF	TGTGCCAGCAGCTTAGCTCGTCCTAGTGGCTACACCTTC	TRBJ1-2	TRBV7-8	NA	once
CAISSLASDTQYF	TGTGCCATCAGTTCCCTAGCATCCGATACGCAGTATTTT	TRBJ2-3	TRBV10-3	NA	NA
CASSPPGQGAGEKLFF	TGTGCCAGCAGTCCCCCGGGACAGGGGGCAGGGGAAAAACTGTTTTTT	TRBJ1-4	TRBV28	TRBD1	NA
CATRRGLNTEAFF	TGTGCCACCAGGCGGGGCCTGAACACTGAAGCTTTCTTT	TRBJ1-1	TRBV6-5	NA	NA
CASSLQGGRPLTDTQYF	TGTGCCAGCAGCCTACAGGGGGGAAGGCCCCTAACAGATACGCAGTATTTT	TRBJ2-3	TRBV9	TRBD1	NA
CASSLMGDNQPQHF	TGTGCCAGCAGCTTGATGGGAGACAATCAGCCCCAGCATTTT	TRBJ1-5	TRBV5-6	NA	NA
CASSIDREGVTDTQYF	TGTGCCAGTAGTATAGACAGGGAGGGCGTCACAGATACGCAGTATTTT	TRBJ2-3	TRBV19	TRBD2	NA
CASSPTEAGGNTIYF	TGTGCCAGTAGTCCAACGGAGGCGGGAGGAAACACCATATATTTT	TRBJ1-3	TRBV19	NA	NA
CAGHLPGSNQPQHF	TGTGCCGGGCACCTACCCGGTAGCAATCAGCCCCAGCATTTT	TRBJ1-5	TRBV27	NA	NA
CSASPGPTGTEAFF	TGTAGTGCTAGTCCCGGCCCGACAGGCACTGAAGCTTTCTTT	TRBJ1-1	TRBV20-1	NA	once
CASSLQGETEAFF	TGCGCCAGCAGCTTACAGGGAGAGACTGAAGCTTTCTTT	TRBJ1-1	TRBV4-1	NA	few
CASSLTSNQPQHF	TGTGCCAGCAGTCTAACTTCCAACCAGCCCCAGCATTTT	TRBJ1-5	TRBV28	NA	NA
CASSQEGTGELNTEAFF	TGTGCCAGCAGCCAAGAAGGGACAGGGGAGTTGAACACTGAAGCTTTCTTT	TRBJ1-1	TRBV14	TRBD1	NA
CASSQEIHRGTEAFF	TGCGCCAGCAGCCAAGAAATCCACAGGGGCACTGAAGCTTTCTTT	TRBJ1-1	TRBV4-3	TRBD1	NA
CASSPDRAVQPQHF	TGTGCCAGCTCACCCGACAGGGCGGTTCAGCCCCAGCATTTT	TRBJ1-5	TRBV18	TRBD1	NA
CASSRDRTYGGELFF	TGTGCCAGCAGCCGGGACAGGACCTATGGCGGGGAGCTGTTTTTT	TRBJ2-2	TRBV11-3	TRBD1	NA
CASSPGGGVGSYNEQFF	TGCGCCAGCAGCCCCGGGGGGGGCGTAGGATCCTACAATGAGCAGTTCTTC	TRBJ2-1	TRBV5-1	TRBD2	NA
CASSRIGTSGRSSYNEQFF	TGTGCCAGCAGTCGAATCGGGACTAGCGGGCGAAGCTCCTACAATGAGCAGTTCTTC	TRBJ2-1	TRBV28	TRBD2	once
CASTGFGTSGPNEQFF	TGTGCCAGCACGGGGTTTGGGACTAGCGGGCCCAATGAGCAGTTCTTC	TRBJ2-1	TRBV6-6	TRBD2	NA
CASSSGDSGNTIYF	TGTGCCAGCAGTTCTGGAGACTCTGGAAACACCATATATTTT	TRBJ1-3	TRBV28	NA	few
CASSRRQNYGYTF	TGTGCCAGCAGTCGCCGACAGAACTATGGCTACACCTTC	TRBJ1-2	TRBV12-3/TRBV12-4	NA	NA
CASSLMQGDGYTF	TGCGCCAGCAGCTTGATGCAGGGGGATGGCTACACCTTC	TRBJ1-2	TRBV5-1	TRBD1	NA
CASSPVWGGSSTGELFF	TGTGCCAGCAGCCCAGTTTGGGGGGGCTCTAGCACCGGGGAGCTGTTTTTT	TRBJ2-2	TRBV9	NA	NA
CAWSPDRDQPQHF	TGTGCCTGGAGTCCGGACAGGGATCAGCCCCAGCATTTT	TRBJ1-5	TRBV30	TRBD1	NA
CASSHIAASYEQYF	TGTGCCAGCAGCCATATAGCTGCTTCCTACGAGCAGTACTTC	TRBJ2-7	TRBV3-1/TRBV3-2	NA	NA
CASSAPDRGSGYTF	TGCGCCAGCAGTGCCCCTGACAGGGGTAGTGGCTACACCTTC	TRBJ1-2	TRBV10-2	TRBD1	once
CAIRETQASYEQYF	TGTGCCATCCGGGAGACTCAAGCATCTTACGAGCAGTACTTC	TRBJ2-7	TRBV10-3	NA	NA
CASSLAGGTEAFF	TGTGCCAGCAGCTTAGCAGGGGGCACTGAAGCTTTCTTT	TRBJ1-1	TRBV11-2	TRBD1	NA
CASSIGGILYGYTF	TGTGCCAGTAGTATCGGGGGGATCCTCTATGGCTACACCTTC	TRBJ1-2	TRBV19	NA	NA
CATSDQTGGIGELFF	TGTGCCACCAGTGACCAGACAGGGGGCATCGGGGAGCTGTTTTTT	TRBJ2-2	TRBV24-1	TRBD1	NA
CASSPTRYSNQPQHF	TGTGCCAGCAGCCCCACGAGGTATAGCAATCAGCCCCAGCATTTT	TRBJ1-5	TRBV6-5	NA	NA
CASSYSWTIQPQHF	TGTGCCAGCAGTTACTCATGGACAATCCAGCCCCAGCATTTT	TRBJ1-5	TRBV6-5	NA	NA
CASSERGSNQPQHF	TGTGCCAGCAGTGAGAGGGGGAGCAATCAGCCCCAGCATTTT	TRBJ1-5	TRBV6-1	NA	NA
CASSHQGNTYNEQFF	TGTGCCAGCAGTCATCAGGGGAACACCTACAATGAGCAGTTCTTC	TRBJ2-1	TRBV9	NA	NA
CASSGRDSQQFF	TGTGCCAGCAGTGGGCGGGATTCCCAGCAGTTCTTC	TRBJ2-1	TRBV2	NA	NA
CASSQGGGATDTQYF	TGCGCCAGCAGCCAGGGCGGGGGGGCCACTGATACGCAGTATTTT	TRBJ2-3	TRBV4-3	TRBD2	NA
CASSLEYGGINTEAFF	TGTGCCAGCAGCTTAGAGTATGGAGGGATAAACACTGAAGCTTTCTTT	TRBJ1-1	TRBV11-2	NA	NA
CASSQEGATNEKLFF	TGCGCCAGCAGCCAAGAGGGAGCCACTAATGAAAAACTGTTTTTT	TRBJ1-4	TRBV4-1	NA	NA
CASSWGQGGTDTQYF	TGTGCCAGCAGCTGGGGACAGGGTGGTACAGATACGCAGTATTTT	TRBJ2-3	TRBV7-6	TRBD1	NA
CAIRGQGAEKLFF	TGTGCCATCAGGGGACAGGGGGCTGAAAAACTGTTTTTT	TRBJ1-4	TRBV10-3	TRBD1	NA
CASSRIPPSGRGGEQYF	TGTGCCAGCAGCCGAATCCCCCCTAGCGGGAGAGGTGGCGAGCAGTACTTC	TRBJ2-7	TRBV28	TRBD2	NA
CASSLEQNSPLHF	TGTGCCAGCAGCTTAGAACAGAATTCACCCCTCCACTTT	TRBJ1-6	TRBV7-9	NA	NA
CASGKSGSSYNEQFF	TGTGCCAGCGGTAAAAGTGGGAGCTCCTACAATGAGCAGTTCTTC	TRBJ2-1	TRBV7-3	NA	NA
CATVERGCHTEAFF	TGTGCCACCGTAGAACGAGGCTGCCACACTGAAGCTTTCTTT	TRBJ1-1	TRBV24-1	NA	once
CAKEHEQFF	TGCGCCAAGGAGCATGAGCAGTTCTTC	TRBJ2-1	TRBV4-1	NA	NA
CASSGEFGMRSGYTF	TGTGCCAGCAGCGGGGAATTCGGGATGAGATCTGGCTACACCTTC	TRBJ1-2	TRBV9	NA	NA
CASSLSISSGYTF	TGCGCCAGCAGCTTGTCAATTAGCTCTGGCTACACCTTC	TRBJ1-2	TRBV5-1	NA	NA
CASNRQGASKGYTF	TGTGCCAGCAATCGGCAGGGGGCTTCAAAGGGCTACACCTTC	TRBJ1-2	TRBV28	TRBD1	NA